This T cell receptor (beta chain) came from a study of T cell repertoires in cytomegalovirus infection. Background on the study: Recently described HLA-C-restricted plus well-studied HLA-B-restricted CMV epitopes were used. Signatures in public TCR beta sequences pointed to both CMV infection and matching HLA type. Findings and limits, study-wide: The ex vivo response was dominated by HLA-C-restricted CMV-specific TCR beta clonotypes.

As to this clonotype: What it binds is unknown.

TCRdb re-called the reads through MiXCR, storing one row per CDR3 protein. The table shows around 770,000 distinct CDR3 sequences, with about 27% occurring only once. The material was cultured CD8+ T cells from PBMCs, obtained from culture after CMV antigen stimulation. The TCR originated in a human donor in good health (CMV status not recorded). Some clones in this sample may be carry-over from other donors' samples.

The CDR3 DNA follows: TGTGCCAGCAGTTTATGGGGTATGGGAAATTCGAGCAATCAGCCCCAGCATTTT. This encodes CASSLWGMGNSSNQPQHF. V is TRBV12-3 or TRBV12-4 and J is TRBJ1-5; D gene ambiguous. Trimming removed 2 bases from V and 1 base from J, with 18 bases in between. CDR3 length: 18 amino acids.